These T cell receptor beta chains were read from a single sample in a study of blood T cell repertoires in COVID-19. Clones were sequenced by immunoSEQ multiplex PCR, and TCRdb holds only the in-frame ones, with some missing. The table lists some 170,000 clones, over 75% of them singletons. The material sequenced was PBMCs or T cells enriched from blood (not recorded which). These receptors originate from a human donor with acute COVID-19. The donor label of this sample is uncertain. Each CDR3 is given with its conserved first and last residue. A D gene is named only where the DNA matches it firmly. Clone size is given for some rows only: seen once, a few or many times, or a class if the clone is expanded.

d_call: .
clone_size: .
v_call: TRBV3-1/TRBV3-2
cdr3_length: 13
j_call: TRBJ1-1
cdr3_nt: TGTGCCAGCAGCCAAGAGGGGGGGCTGGGAGCTTTCTTT
cdr3_aa: CASSQEGGLGAFF

d_call: .
clone_size: .
v_call: TRBV27
cdr3_length: 11
j_call: TRBJ1-4
cdr3_nt: TGTGCCGGGTCGGGGAGGGAAAAACTGTTTTTT
cdr3_aa: CAGSGREKLFF

d_call: TRBD2
clone_size: .
v_call: TRBV28
cdr3_length: 16
j_call: TRBJ2-5
cdr3_nt: TGTGCCAGCAGTCCCGGACTAGCGGGGGCGGGGGAGACCCAGTACTTC
cdr3_aa: CASSPGLAGAGETQYF

d_call: .
clone_size: .
v_call: TRBV19
cdr3_length: 13
j_call: TRBJ2-3
cdr3_nt: TGTGCCAGTAGTGCAGCTACAGCAGATACGCAGTATTTT
cdr3_aa: CASSAATADTQYF

d_call: .
clone_size: .
v_call: TRBV12-5
cdr3_length: 14
j_call: TRBJ1-1
cdr3_nt: TGTGCTAGTGGTTTGAACACAGGGATGCGAGAAGCTTTCTTT
cdr3_aa: CASGLNTGMREAFF

d_call: TRBD1
clone_size: .
v_call: TRBV9
cdr3_length: 13
j_call: TRBJ2-7
cdr3_nt: TGTGCCAGCAGCATTGGACAGGGCCTCGAGCAGTACTTC
cdr3_aa: CASSIGQGLEQYF

d_call: .
clone_size: .
v_call: TRBV2
cdr3_length: 15
j_call: TRBJ2-1
cdr3_nt: TGTGCCAGCAGTTTTAGCGGTCCCCCCTACAATGAGCAGTTCTTC
cdr3_aa: CASSFSGPPYNEQFF

d_call: .
clone_size: .
v_call: TRBV30
cdr3_length: 14
j_call: TRBJ1-1
cdr3_nt: TGTGCCTGGAGTATTACAGGCCTCAACACTGAAGCTTTCTTT
cdr3_aa: CAWSITGLNTEAFF

d_call: TRBD2
clone_size: .
v_call: TRBV6-5
cdr3_length: 15
j_call: TRBJ2-1
cdr3_nt: TGTGCCAGCAGTTATGGGACTAGCGGGGGCAATGAGCAGTTCTTC
cdr3_aa: CASSYGTSGGNEQFF

d_call: .
clone_size: .
v_call: TRBV6-5
cdr3_length: 12
j_call: TRBJ1-1
cdr3_nt: TGTGCCAGCACCAAAACCCCCAGTGAAGCTTTCTTT
cdr3_aa: CASTKTPSEAFF

d_call: .
clone_size: .
v_call: TRBV6-5
cdr3_length: 12
j_call: TRBJ1-1
cdr3_nt: TGTGCCAGCAGCCCGGGAAACACTGAAGCTTTCTTT
cdr3_aa: CASSPGNTEAFF

d_call: .
clone_size: .
v_call: TRBV28
cdr3_length: 15
j_call: TRBJ1-4
cdr3_nt: TGTGCCAGCAGTTGGGGAGCGGGGGCCGGTGAAAAACTGTTTTTT
cdr3_aa: CASSWGAGAGEKLFF

d_call: .
clone_size: .
v_call: TRBV5-1
cdr3_length: 14
j_call: TRBJ1-4
cdr3_nt: TGCGCCAGCAGACCAGGGCGGTCTAATGAAAAACTGTTTTTT
cdr3_aa: CASRPGRSNEKLFF

d_call: TRBD2
clone_size: many
v_call: TRBV6-2/TRBV6-3
cdr3_length: 13
j_call: TRBJ2-7
cdr3_nt: TGTGCCAGCATCCCCGCGGGGGGCTACGAGCAGTACTTC
cdr3_aa: CASIPAGGYEQYF

d_call: TRBD1
clone_size: few
v_call: TRBV5-1
cdr3_length: 15
j_call: TRBJ2-7
cdr3_nt: TGCGCCAGCAGCTTGGCCTCGGGACAGGGGATAGGGCAGTACTTC
cdr3_aa: CASSLASGQGIGQYF

d_call: TRBD2
clone_size: .
v_call: TRBV7-9
cdr3_length: 19
j_call: TRBJ2-3
cdr3_nt: TGTGCCAGCAGCTTAGTACCTTGGGGACTAGCGGGGACCACAGATACGCAGTATTTT
cdr3_aa: CASSLVPWGLAGTTDTQYF

d_call: .
clone_size: .
v_call: TRBV25-1
cdr3_length: 14
j_call: TRBJ2-5
cdr3_nt: TGTGCCAGCAGTGAATTGGGCAGAACGGAGACCCAGTACTTC
cdr3_aa: CASSELGRTETQYF

d_call: .
clone_size: .
v_call: TRBV24-1
cdr3_length: 13
j_call: TRBJ2-2
cdr3_nt: TGTGCCACCAGTGACGGGGGCACCGGGGAGCTGTTTTTT
cdr3_aa: CATSDGGTGELFF

d_call: .
clone_size: .
v_call: TRBV15
cdr3_length: 15
j_call: TRBJ2-5
cdr3_nt: TGTGCCACCAGCGAGGGGGCCGGGGGGGCAGAGACCCAGTACTTC
cdr3_aa: CATSEGAGGAETQYF

d_call: .
clone_size: .
v_call: TRBV2
cdr3_length: 16
j_call: TRBJ1-4
cdr3_nt: TGTGCCAGCAGTGAAGCGCTTGGGCCCTGGGATGAAAAACTGTTTTTT
cdr3_aa: CASSEALGPWDEKLFF

d_call: .
clone_size: .
v_call: TRBV18
cdr3_length: 15
j_call: TRBJ2-5
cdr3_nt: TGTGCCAGCTCACCGCTAGAGAACCCGCAAGAGACCCAGTACTTC
cdr3_aa: CASSPLENPQETQYF

d_call: TRBD1
clone_size: .
v_call: TRBV7-2
cdr3_length: 14
j_call: TRBJ1-5
cdr3_nt: TGTGCCAGCAGCTTCGAGGGGGCGCGTCAGCCCCAGCATTTT
cdr3_aa: CASSFEGARQPQHF

d_call: TRBD2
clone_size: .
v_call: TRBV4-1
cdr3_length: 15
j_call: TRBJ2-5
cdr3_nt: TGCGCCAGCAGCCAAGGACTAGCGGTTAAGGAGACCCAGTACTTC
cdr3_aa: CASSQGLAVKETQYF

d_call: TRBD2
clone_size: .
v_call: TRBV6-6
cdr3_length: 17
j_call: TRBJ2-5
cdr3_nt: TGTGCCAGCAGTCGACGACTAGCGGGGGGTATACAAGAGACCCAGTACTTC
cdr3_aa: CASSRRLAGGIQETQYF

d_call: .
clone_size: .
v_call: TRBV18
cdr3_length: 13
j_call: TRBJ1-2
cdr3_nt: TGTGCCAGCTCACCAAGAGACAGCTATGGCTACACCTTC
cdr3_aa: CASSPRDSYGYTF

d_call: .
clone_size: .
v_call: TRBV27
cdr3_length: 13
j_call: TRBJ1-5
cdr3_nt: TGTGCCAGCAGCCGCACCGACAGTCAGCCCCAGCATTTT
cdr3_aa: CASSRTDSQPQHF

d_call: .
clone_size: few
v_call: TRBV27
cdr3_length: 14
j_call: TRBJ1-2
cdr3_nt: TGTGCCAGCAGGTTGACACCGGCGAACTATGGCTACACCTTC
cdr3_aa: CASRLTPANYGYTF

d_call: .
clone_size: few
v_call: TRBV9
cdr3_length: 15
j_call: TRBJ1-6
cdr3_nt: TGTGCCAGCAGCGTAGATTGGGGCATGGGTTCACCCCTCCACTTT
cdr3_aa: CASSVDWGMGSPLHF

d_call: TRBD1
clone_size: .
v_call: TRBV7-9
cdr3_length: 14
j_call: TRBJ1-3
cdr3_nt: TGTGCCAGCACGGACAGGGACTCTGGAAACACCATATATTTT
cdr3_aa: CASTDRDSGNTIYF

d_call: TRBD1
clone_size: .
v_call: TRBV7-3
cdr3_length: 15
j_call: TRBJ1-1
cdr3_nt: TGTGCCAGCAGCCCGGACAGGGCTCGGGACACTGAAGCTTTCTTT
cdr3_aa: CASSPDRARDTEAFF

d_call: .
clone_size: .
v_call: TRBV3-1/TRBV3-2
cdr3_length: 12
j_call: TRBJ2-7
cdr3_nt: TGTGCCAGCAGCCAAGTGGCGGGTGTGCAGTACTTC
cdr3_aa: CASSQVAGVQYF

d_call: TRBD2
clone_size: once
v_call: TRBV27
cdr3_length: 14
j_call: TRBJ2-5
cdr3_nt: TGTGCCAGCAGGGTAGCGGGGTACGCGGAGACCCAGTACTTC
cdr3_aa: CASRVAGYAETQYF

d_call: .
clone_size: .
v_call: TRBV7-9
cdr3_length: 16
j_call: TRBJ1-5
cdr3_nt: TGTGCCAGCAGCTCGGACAGCCTTCATAGCAATCAGCCCCAGCATTTT
cdr3_aa: CASSSDSLHSNQPQHF

d_call: .
clone_size: .
v_call: TRBV2
cdr3_length: 13
j_call: TRBJ1-1
cdr3_nt: TGTGCCAGCAGGCCCGACAGGAACACTGAAGCTTTCTTT
cdr3_aa: CASRPDRNTEAFF

d_call: TRBD2
clone_size: .
v_call: TRBV7-3
cdr3_length: 14
j_call: TRBJ2-1
cdr3_nt: TGTGCCAGCAGCTTTAGCGGGAGGGGCAATGAGCAGTTCTTC
cdr3_aa: CASSFSGRGNEQFF

d_call: .
clone_size: .
v_call: TRBV13
cdr3_length: 14
j_call: TRBJ2-7
cdr3_nt: TGTGCCAGCAGCTCCCGGACGAGGGCCTACGAGCAGTACTTC
cdr3_aa: CASSSRTRAYEQYF

d_call: TRBD1
clone_size: few
v_call: TRBV6-6
cdr3_length: 13
j_call: TRBJ2-5
cdr3_nt: TGTGCCAGCAGAAGACAGGGCGGAGAGACCCAGTACTTC
cdr3_aa: CASRRQGGETQYF

d_call: TRBD1
clone_size: .
v_call: TRBV10-3
cdr3_length: 15
j_call: TRBJ1-2
cdr3_nt: TGTGCCATCAGTGGGGGACAGGGTTACAACTATGGCTACACCTTC
cdr3_aa: CAISGGQGYNYGYTF

d_call: .
clone_size: .
v_call: TRBV6-2/TRBV6-3
cdr3_length: 11
j_call: TRBJ2-7
cdr3_nt: TGTGCCAGCAGTCAATCCTACGAGCAGTACTTC
cdr3_aa: CASSQSYEQYF

d_call: .
clone_size: .
v_call: TRBV28
cdr3_length: 13
j_call: TRBJ2-5
cdr3_nt: TGTGCCAGCACCCCAGGGGGGAAGGAGACCCAGTACTTC
cdr3_aa: CASTPGGKETQYF

d_call: .
clone_size: .
v_call: TRBV19
cdr3_length: 13
j_call: TRBJ1-3
cdr3_nt: TGTGCCAGTAGCGACACTTCTGGAAACACCATATATTTT
cdr3_aa: CASSDTSGNTIYF

d_call: TRBD1
clone_size: .
v_call: TRBV5-4
cdr3_length: 16
j_call: TRBJ2-3
cdr3_nt: TGTGCCAGCAGCTCCCAGGGGGTCCTAAACACAGATACGCAGTATTTT
cdr3_aa: CASSSQGVLNTDTQYF

d_call: .
clone_size: .
v_call: TRBV4-3
cdr3_length: 14
j_call: TRBJ2-7
cdr3_nt: TGCGCCAGCAGCCAAGAGGTGGGCAGCCACGAGCAGTACTTC
cdr3_aa: CASSQEVGSHEQYF

d_call: TRBD1
clone_size: .
v_call: TRBV5-1
cdr3_length: 13
j_call: TRBJ1-2
cdr3_nt: TGCGCCAGCAGCCAGAGGGACAGAGTTTTATACACCTTC
cdr3_aa: CASSQRDRVLYTF

d_call: TRBD1
clone_size: few
v_call: TRBV2
cdr3_length: 15
j_call: TRBJ1-5
cdr3_nt: TGTGCCAGCAGTGTGGACAGGGTGGGTCATCAGCCCCAGCATTTT
cdr3_aa: CASSVDRVGHQPQHF

d_call: TRBD2
clone_size: .
v_call: TRBV5-1
cdr3_length: 15
j_call: TRBJ2-2
cdr3_nt: TGCGCCAGCAGCTTGGATCGAGCGGGGGCCGGGGAGCTGTTTTTT
cdr3_aa: CASSLDRAGAGELFF

d_call: TRBD1
clone_size: .
v_call: TRBV29-1
cdr3_length: 14
j_call: TRBJ2-3
cdr3_nt: TGCAGCGTGGGGAAGACAGGGTCAGGGGATACGCAGTATTTT
cdr3_aa: CSVGKTGSGDTQYF

d_call: .
clone_size: .
v_call: TRBV4-2
cdr3_length: 16
j_call: TRBJ1-5
cdr3_nt: TGTGCCAGCAGCCAAGCCGAGGGGGGGAGCAATCAGCCCCAGCATTTT
cdr3_aa: CASSQAEGGSNQPQHF

d_call: TRBD1
clone_size: .
v_call: TRBV18
cdr3_length: 17
j_call: TRBJ1-4
cdr3_nt: TGTGCCAGCTCAAGGAAGGGGGCCCATACAACTAATGAAAAACTGTTTTTT
cdr3_aa: CASSRKGAHTTNEKLFF

d_call: TRBD1
clone_size: .
v_call: TRBV7-9
cdr3_length: 15
j_call: TRBJ1-4
cdr3_nt: TGTGCCAGCAGCTACGCGACAGGGGGCGATGAAAAACTGTTTTTT
cdr3_aa: CASSYATGGDEKLFF

d_call: .
clone_size: .
v_call: TRBV30
cdr3_length: 10
j_call: TRBJ2-3
cdr3_nt: TGTGCCTGGAAATTGGAGACGCAGTATTTT
cdr3_aa: CAWKLETQYF

d_call: TRBD1
clone_size: few
v_call: TRBV30
cdr3_length: 13
j_call: TRBJ2-7
cdr3_nt: TGTGCCTGGTCCGGGACAGGGGGCAGGGAGCAGTACTTC
cdr3_aa: CAWSGTGGREQYF

d_call: TRBD1
clone_size: .
v_call: TRBV7-9
cdr3_length: 13
j_call: TRBJ1-2
cdr3_nt: TGTGCCGCCCGGGACAGCGTAGTCTATGGCTACACCTTC
cdr3_aa: CAARDSVVYGYTF

d_call: TRBD1
clone_size: .
v_call: TRBV24-1
cdr3_length: 15
j_call: TRBJ2-7
cdr3_nt: TGTGCCACCAGTGATTTAAGGGACAGGGGGCAGGAGCAGTACTTC
cdr3_aa: CATSDLRDRGQEQYF

d_call: .
clone_size: .
v_call: TRBV5-4
cdr3_length: 13
j_call: TRBJ2-3
cdr3_nt: TGTGCCAGCAGCTTGGGCAACAGGGTGGGGCAGTATTTT
cdr3_aa: CASSLGNRVGQYF

d_call: .
clone_size: .
v_call: TRBV19
cdr3_length: 14
j_call: TRBJ1-5
cdr3_nt: TGTGCCAGTAGTATAACGGAACAGTTCGAGCCCCAGCATTTT
cdr3_aa: CASSITEQFEPQHF

d_call: .
clone_size: .
v_call: TRBV12-1
cdr3_length: 13
j_call: TRBJ2-5
cdr3_nt: TGTGCCAGCAGCCTCCTAGCGGAAGAGACCCAGTACTTC
cdr3_aa: CASSLLAEETQYF

d_call: TRBD1
clone_size: .
v_call: TRBV30
cdr3_length: 12
j_call: TRBJ1-1
cdr3_nt: TGTGCCTGGACTGATGGGACAGTTGAAGCTTTCTTT
cdr3_aa: CAWTDGTVEAFF

d_call: .
clone_size: .
v_call: TRBV7-9
cdr3_length: 12
j_call: TRBJ2-7
cdr3_nt: TGTGCCAGCAGCACTGACAGCAACGAGCAGTACTTC
cdr3_aa: CASSTDSNEQYF

d_call: .
clone_size: .
v_call: TRBV9
cdr3_length: 14
j_call: TRBJ1-1
cdr3_nt: TGTGCCAGCAGCGGACGTGACAAGAACACTGAAGCTTTCTTT
cdr3_aa: CASSGRDKNTEAFF